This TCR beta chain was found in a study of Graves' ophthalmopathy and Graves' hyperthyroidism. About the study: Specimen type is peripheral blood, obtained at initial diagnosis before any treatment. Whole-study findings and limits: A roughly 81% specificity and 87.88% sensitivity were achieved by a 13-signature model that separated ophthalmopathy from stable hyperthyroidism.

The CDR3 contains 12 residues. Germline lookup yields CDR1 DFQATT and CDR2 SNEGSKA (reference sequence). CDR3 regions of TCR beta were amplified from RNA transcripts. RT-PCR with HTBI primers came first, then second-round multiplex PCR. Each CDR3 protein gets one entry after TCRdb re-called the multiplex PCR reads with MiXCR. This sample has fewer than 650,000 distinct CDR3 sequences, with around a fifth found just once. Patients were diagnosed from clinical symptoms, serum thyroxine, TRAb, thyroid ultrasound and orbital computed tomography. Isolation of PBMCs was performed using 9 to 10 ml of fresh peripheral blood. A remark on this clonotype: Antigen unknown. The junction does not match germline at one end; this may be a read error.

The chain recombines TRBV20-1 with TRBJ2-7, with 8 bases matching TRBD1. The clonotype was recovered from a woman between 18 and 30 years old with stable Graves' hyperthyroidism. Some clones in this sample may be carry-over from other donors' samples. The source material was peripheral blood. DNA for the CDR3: TGCAGTGCGGACAGGGTGTTCGACGAGCAGTGCTTC. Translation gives CSADRVFDEQCF.